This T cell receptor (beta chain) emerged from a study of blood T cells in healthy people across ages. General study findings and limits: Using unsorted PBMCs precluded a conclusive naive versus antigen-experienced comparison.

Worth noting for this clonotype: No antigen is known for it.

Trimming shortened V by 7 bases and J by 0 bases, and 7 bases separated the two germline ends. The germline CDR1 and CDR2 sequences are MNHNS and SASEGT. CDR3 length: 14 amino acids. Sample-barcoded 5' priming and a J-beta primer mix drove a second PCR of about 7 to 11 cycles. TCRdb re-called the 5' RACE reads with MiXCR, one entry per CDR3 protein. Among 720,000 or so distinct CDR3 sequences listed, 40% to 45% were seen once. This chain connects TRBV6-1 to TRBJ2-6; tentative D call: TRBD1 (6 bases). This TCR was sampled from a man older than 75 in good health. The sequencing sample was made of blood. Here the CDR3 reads CASTRGSGANVLTF. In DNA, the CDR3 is TGTGCCAGCACCAGGGGCTCTGGGGCCAACGTCCTGACTTTC.